A selection of T cell receptor beta chains follows, all from one sample in a study of shared clonotypes between healthy human individuals. Using immunoSEQ multiplex PCR, the repertoire was profiled, and TCRdb retains in-frame clones only, with some absent. This table has hundreds of thousands of clones, about three quarters appearing once. The sequenced material came from memory CD4+ T cells sorted from blood. These receptors all stem from a woman younger than 45 in good health. Both conserved end residues are part of each CDR3. Fields, in order: J gene, D gene, V gene, clone size, CDR3 protein, CDR3 DNA. D genes are given only for firm matches. A clone size is listed for some rows: how often the clone was seen (once, few, many), or a class if it is expanded.

j_call: TRBJ2-1
d_call: TRBD2
v_call: TRBV10-1
clone_size: NA
cdr3_aa: CARMSHGERELGNEQFF
cdr3_nt: TGCGCCAGGATGTCCCATGGGGAGCGGGAGTTAGGTAATGAGCAGTTCTTC

j_call: TRBJ2-1
d_call: NA
v_call: TRBV19
clone_size: few
cdr3_aa: CASIARRAITYNEQFF
cdr3_nt: TGTGCCAGTATAGCTAGGCGGGCTATTACCTACAATGAGCAGTTCTTC

j_call: TRBJ1-3
d_call: NA
v_call: TRBV19
clone_size: NA
cdr3_aa: CASHEQGASGNTIYF
cdr3_nt: TGTGCCAGTCATGAACAGGGAGCCTCTGGAAACACCATATATTTT

j_call: TRBJ1-1
d_call: NA
v_call: TRBV27
clone_size: once
cdr3_aa: CASSRGTARGTEAFF
cdr3_nt: TGTGCCAGCAGTAGGGGGACGGCTCGTGGGACTGAAGCTTTCTTT

j_call: TRBJ1-5
d_call: NA
v_call: TRBV2
clone_size: NA
cdr3_aa: CASSENRQPSPQHF
cdr3_nt: TGTGCCAGCAGTGAAAATAGGCAGCCCTCTCCCCAGCATTTT

j_call: TRBJ2-3
d_call: TRBD2
v_call: TRBV4-2
clone_size: NA
cdr3_aa: CASSQDEQREGDTQYF
cdr3_nt: TGTGCCAGCAGCCAAGACGAGCAGCGGGAGGGAGATACGCAGTATTTT

j_call: TRBJ1-2
d_call: TRBD1
v_call: TRBV5-6
clone_size: once
cdr3_aa: CASSLVTGGNYGYTF
cdr3_nt: TGTGCCAGCAGCTTGGTTACAGGGGGCAACTATGGCTACACCTTC

j_call: TRBJ2-3
d_call: TRBD2
v_call: TRBV5-1
clone_size: NA
cdr3_aa: CATSAGGPPDTQYF
cdr3_nt: TGCGCCACCTCAGCGGGAGGGCCTCCAGATACGCAGTATTTT

j_call: TRBJ1-2
d_call: TRBD1
v_call: TRBV28
clone_size: once
cdr3_aa: CASEGRGQGAFYGYTF
cdr3_nt: TGTGCCAGCGAGGGTCGGGGACAGGGGGCTTTCTATGGCTACACCTTC

j_call: TRBJ2-7
d_call: NA
v_call: TRBV5-1
clone_size: NA
cdr3_aa: CASRTDSSYEQYF
cdr3_nt: TGCGCCAGCAGGACAGACAGCTCCTACGAGCAGTACTTC

j_call: TRBJ2-1
d_call: NA
v_call: TRBV6-5
clone_size: NA
cdr3_aa: CASSPRRGADNEQFF
cdr3_nt: TGTGCCAGCAGTCCACGCCGGGGAGCGGACAATGAGCAGTTCTTC

j_call: TRBJ1-2
d_call: NA
v_call: TRBV28
clone_size: NA
cdr3_aa: CASTHIYGYTF
cdr3_nt: TGTGCCAGCACACACATTTATGGCTACACCTTC

j_call: TRBJ1-2
d_call: NA
v_call: TRBV5-1
clone_size: few
cdr3_aa: CASSFHPSRDGYTF
cdr3_nt: TGCGCCAGCAGCTTTCACCCGTCGAGGGACGGCTACACCTTC

j_call: TRBJ1-4
d_call: TRBD1
v_call: TRBV28
clone_size: NA
cdr3_aa: CASRSGQDGEKLFF
cdr3_nt: TGTGCCAGCAGGTCCGGACAGGATGGTGAAAAACTGTTTTTT

j_call: TRBJ2-2
d_call: NA
v_call: TRBV27
clone_size: NA
cdr3_aa: CASTASATDGELFF
cdr3_nt: TGTGCCAGCACGGCTAGCGCAACGGACGGGGAGCTGTTTTTT

j_call: TRBJ2-7
d_call: NA
v_call: TRBV14
clone_size: once
cdr3_aa: CASSSSFPGEQYF
cdr3_nt: TGTGCCAGCAGCTCCAGTTTCCCGGGAGAGCAGTACTTC

j_call: TRBJ1-1
d_call: NA
v_call: TRBV5-1
clone_size: NA
cdr3_aa: CASSVTGNTEAFF
cdr3_nt: TGCGCCAGCAGCGTAACAGGAAACACTGAAGCTTTCTTT

j_call: TRBJ2-2
d_call: TRBD1
v_call: TRBV5-1
clone_size: NA
cdr3_aa: CASSWDRSNTGELFF
cdr3_nt: TGCGCCAGCAGCTGGGACAGATCGAACACCGGGGAGCTGTTTTTT

j_call: TRBJ2-5
d_call: TRBD2
v_call: TRBV28
clone_size: NA
cdr3_aa: CASSLGGKETQYF
cdr3_nt: TGTGCCAGCAGTTTGGGAGGGAAGGAGACCCAGTACTTC

j_call: TRBJ1-2
d_call: NA
v_call: TRBV27
clone_size: NA
cdr3_aa: CASSQPNRVGYTF
cdr3_nt: TGTGCCAGCAGTCAACCTAACAGGGTTGGCTACACCTTC

j_call: TRBJ2-1
d_call: NA
v_call: TRBV19
clone_size: NA
cdr3_aa: CASSISGREQFF
cdr3_nt: TGTGCCAGTAGTATTTCAGGGAGGGAGCAGTTCTTC

j_call: TRBJ1-4
d_call: NA
v_call: TRBV11-2
clone_size: NA
cdr3_aa: CASSFGGTNEKLFF
cdr3_nt: TGTGCCAGCAGCTTCGGAGGAACTAATGAAAAACTGTTTTTT

j_call: TRBJ1-4
d_call: NA
v_call: TRBV30
clone_size: NA
cdr3_aa: CAWRGGISTNEKLFF
cdr3_nt: TGTGCCTGGAGGGGCGGTATATCAACTAATGAAAAACTGTTTTTT

j_call: TRBJ2-1
d_call: TRBD2
v_call: TRBV11-3
clone_size: few
cdr3_aa: CASSLEREQGNEQFF
cdr3_nt: TGTGCCAGCAGCTTAGAGCGGGAGCAGGGCAATGAGCAGTTCTTC

j_call: TRBJ2-7
d_call: NA
v_call: TRBV18
clone_size: NA
cdr3_aa: CASSSGGSSYEQYF
cdr3_nt: TGTGCCAGCTCTTCCGGAGGGAGCTCCTACGAGCAGTACTTC

j_call: TRBJ1-2
d_call: NA
v_call: TRBV5-6
clone_size: NA
cdr3_aa: CASSFFQAGGYTF
cdr3_nt: TGTGCCAGCAGCTTTTTTCAGGCCGGGGGCTACACCTTC

j_call: TRBJ1-2
d_call: NA
v_call: TRBV5-6
clone_size: NA
cdr3_aa: CASSLAGGTRGYTF
cdr3_nt: TGTGCCAGCAGCTTAGCTGGCGGTACTAGAGGCTACACCTTC

j_call: TRBJ1-1
d_call: NA
v_call: TRBV5-1
clone_size: NA
cdr3_aa: CASSLEAADTEAFF
cdr3_nt: TGCGCCAGCAGCTTGGAGGCGGCGGACACTGAAGCTTTCTTT

j_call: TRBJ1-4
d_call: NA
v_call: TRBV7-6
clone_size: few
cdr3_aa: CASSLVAEKLFF
cdr3_nt: TGTGCCAGCAGCTTAGTGGCGGAGAAACTGTTTTTT

j_call: TRBJ1-2
d_call: NA
v_call: TRBV7-2
clone_size: NA
cdr3_aa: CASSLAGHRVGYTF
cdr3_nt: TGTGCCAGCAGCTTAGCGGGACACCGTGTAGGCTACACCTTC

j_call: TRBJ1-5
d_call: NA
v_call: TRBV7-8
clone_size: few
cdr3_aa: CASSDSYQPQHF
cdr3_nt: TGTGCCAGCAGCGACAGCTATCAGCCCCAGCATTTT

j_call: TRBJ2-5
d_call: TRBD1
v_call: TRBV25-1
clone_size: NA
cdr3_aa: CASSGGQQETQYF
cdr3_nt: TGTGCCAGCAGTGGGGGACAGCAAGAGACCCAGTACTTC

j_call: TRBJ1-5
d_call: TRBD1
v_call: TRBV12-5
clone_size: NA
cdr3_aa: CASGLPRQGAVSNQPQHF
cdr3_nt: TGTGCTAGTGGTTTGCCCCGACAGGGGGCCGTTAGCAATCAGCCCCAGCATTTT

j_call: TRBJ1-2
d_call: NA
v_call: TRBV27
clone_size: few
cdr3_aa: CASSLQMAGGYTF
cdr3_nt: TGTGCCAGCAGTTTACAAATGGCGGGAGGCTACACCTTC

j_call: TRBJ2-2
d_call: NA
v_call: TRBV5-4
clone_size: NA
cdr3_aa: CASSFFLDATGELFF
cdr3_nt: TGTGCCAGCAGCTTCTTCCTGGACGCAACCGGGGAGCTGTTTTTT

j_call: TRBJ2-1
d_call: NA
v_call: TRBV19
clone_size: NA
cdr3_aa: CASSDRTNEQFF
cdr3_nt: TGTGCCAGTTCTGACAGAACCAATGAGCAGTTCTTC

j_call: TRBJ1-5
d_call: NA
v_call: TRBV2
clone_size: NA
cdr3_aa: CASSESTGRNQPQHF
cdr3_nt: TGTGCCAGCAGTGAAAGTACAGGTCGGAATCAGCCCCAGCATTTT

j_call: TRBJ2-1
d_call: TRBD1
v_call: TRBV14
clone_size: NA
cdr3_aa: CASSQDWDRTKQFF
cdr3_nt: TGTGCCAGCAGCCAAGATTGGGACAGGACTAAGCAGTTCTTC

j_call: TRBJ2-7
d_call: NA
v_call: TRBV18
clone_size: NA
cdr3_aa: CASSPRAGPEGIEQYF
cdr3_nt: TGTGCCAGCTCACCACGGGCGGGGCCGGAGGGGATCGAGCAGTACTTC

j_call: TRBJ1-5
d_call: NA
v_call: TRBV28
clone_size: NA
cdr3_aa: CASIGGSNQPQHF
cdr3_nt: TGTGCCAGCATTGGAGGGAGCAATCAGCCCCAGCATTTT

j_call: TRBJ1-2
d_call: NA
v_call: TRBV5-1
clone_size: NA
cdr3_aa: CASSPGKDGGYTF
cdr3_nt: TGCGCCAGCAGCCCCGGGAAGGACGGTGGCTACACCTTC

j_call: TRBJ2-7
d_call: NA
v_call: TRBV11-2
clone_size: NA
cdr3_aa: CASSLGTFEQYF
cdr3_nt: TGTGCCAGCAGCTTAGGGACATTCGAGCAGTACTTC

j_call: TRBJ2-1
d_call: TRBD2
v_call: TRBV28
clone_size: NA
cdr3_aa: CASSLLGGTTLNEQFF
cdr3_nt: TGTGCCAGCAGTTTATTAGGAGGGACTACTTTAAATGAGCAGTTCTTC

j_call: TRBJ1-3
d_call: NA
v_call: TRBV11-3
clone_size: few
cdr3_aa: CASSLCHTKILNTIYF
cdr3_nt: TGTGCCAGCAGCTTGTGCCACACTAAGATACTAAACACCATATATTTT

j_call: TRBJ2-4
d_call: NA
v_call: TRBV4-1
clone_size: NA
cdr3_aa: CASRKTPHILAKNIQYF
cdr3_nt: TGCGCCAGCAGGAAAACACCTCACATCTTAGCCAAAAACATTCAGTACTTC

j_call: TRBJ1-2
d_call: NA
v_call: TRBV28
clone_size: NA
cdr3_aa: CASSLFLTTANYGYTF
cdr3_nt: TGTGCCAGCAGTTTATTCCTGACTACAGCTAACTATGGCTACACCTTC

j_call: TRBJ1-2
d_call: TRBD1
v_call: TRBV2
clone_size: NA
cdr3_aa: CASSRDSVYYGYTF
cdr3_nt: TGTGCCAGCAGCCGGGACAGCGTTTACTATGGCTACACCTTC

j_call: TRBJ1-2
d_call: NA
v_call: TRBV5-6
clone_size: NA
cdr3_aa: CASSLGKPHGYTF
cdr3_nt: TGTGCCAGCAGCTTGGGAAAGCCTCATGGCTACACCTTC

j_call: TRBJ2-2
d_call: NA
v_call: TRBV10-2
clone_size: NA
cdr3_aa: CASSDTGSRELFF
cdr3_nt: TGCGCCAGCAGTGATACAGGGAGCCGGGAGCTGTTTTTT

j_call: TRBJ2-6
d_call: TRBD1
v_call: TRBV11-2
clone_size: NA
cdr3_aa: CASSSGQGSSSGANVLTF
cdr3_nt: TGTGCCAGCAGCTCCGGACAGGGGAGTAGCTCTGGGGCCAACGTCCTGACTTTC